This T cell receptor (beta chain) was recovered during a study of blood T cells in healthy people across ages. A sample-barcoded 5' primer and a J-beta primer mix were used in a second PCR of about 7 to 11 cycles. TCRdb re-derived calls from the 5' RACE reads in MiXCR, one entry per CDR3 protein. The table lists roughly 930,000 distinct CDR3 sequences, roughly 50% of them singletons. The sample consisted of blood. This sequence was found in a man aged 30 to 45 in good health.

CDR3 protein: CASSPWGQGYGYTF. The CDR3 nucleotides are TGTGCCAGCAGCCCGTGGGGACAGGGGTATGGCTACACCTTC. The chain is built from TRBV3-1 and TRBJ1-2; 10 bases map to TRBD1. V trimming: 4 bases; J trimming: 5 bases; junction bases outside the gene matches: 4. The germline V gene encodes CDR1 LGHDT and CDR2 YNNKEL (reference sequence). This CDR3 spans 14 amino acids.